These T cell receptor beta chains were read from a single sample in a study of shared clonotypes between healthy human individuals. Generated by immunoSEQ multiplex PCR, the TCRdb table keeps only in-frame clones and is missing some. The table lists 2 million to 2.5 million clones, about 92% of them singletons. The sequenced material came from naive CD4+ T cells from PBMCs. Receptor source: a man younger than 30 in good health. Some clones in this sample may be carry-over from other donors' samples. Each CDR3 is given with its conserved first and last residue.

V,J,CDR3
TRBV5-1,TRBJ2-3,CASSLIPSGVSTDTQYF
TRBV5-1,TRBJ2-7,CASSLAGMRSVASEQYF
TRBV2,TRBJ1-1,CASSEASLAYTEAFF
TRBV9,TRBJ2-7,CASSPRPGLAGEEQYF
TRBV6-6,TRBJ1-2,CASSEGLGYTF
TRBV13,TRBJ2-1,CASSLGKPSGYNEQFF
TRBV6-1,TRBJ1-5,CASSDWTRSNQPQHF
TRBV7-8,TRBJ2-7,CASSLVREIPYEQYF
TRBV9,TRBJ2-1,CASSVATSLDLYNEQFF
TRBV15,TRBJ1-4,CATRTAGNEKLFF
TRBV20-1,TRBJ1-1,CSAKMNTEAFF
TRBV28,TRBJ2-4,CASSPRISGVSKNIQYF
TRBV14,TRBJ2-7,CASSQVSDLDSSYEQYF
TRBV30,TRBJ2-7,CAWSVLSGTSYEQYF
TRBV18,TRBJ1-1,CASSSSTGNTEAFF
TRBV5-4,TRBJ1-2,CASSLGTQEYYGYTF
TRBV9,TRBJ2-5,CASSPSTSGGRETQYF
TRBV28,TRBJ2-7,CAGGTLGQGEAYEQYF
TRBV7-9,TRBJ2-7,CASSAGPFEQYF
TRBV2,TRBJ1-2,CASSAEAGAGGYTF
TRBV4-1,TRBJ1-5,CASSPTGTSNQPQHF
TRBV5-5,TRBJ1-5,CASSLFGQNQPQHF
TRBV20-1,TRBJ1-1,CSALLGTEAFF
TRBV5-1,TRBJ2-5,CASSSGGSRETQYF